Presented here are 7 T cell receptor beta chains from one specimen sequenced in a study of technical replicates of blood from a few donors. Data came from immunoSEQ multiplex PCR; TCRdb stores just in-frame clones and leaves some out. The sample contains about 79,000 clones, around 92% of which appear only once. The sequenced sample consisted of T cells isolated from PBMCs. These receptors were collected from a human donor in good health. Some clones in this sample may be carry-over from other donors' samples.

The chain employs TRBV2 and TRBJ2-4; D is possibly TRBD1 (6 bases). CDR3 length equals 13 residues. Germline values: CDR1 SNHLY, CDR2 FYNNEI. V was cut by 8 bases and J by 4 bases, with 12 bases left in between. CDR3 sequence: CASLDRQKNIQYF. In nucleotides, the CDR3 is TGTGCCAGCTTAGACAGGCAGAAAAACATTCAGTACTTC.

The chain joins TRBV5-4 to TRBJ2-5, with D possibly TRBD2 on 5 matching bases. CDR3 length: 14 amino acids. V lost 0 bases and J lost 2, with 8 bases in between. Germline V gene lookup returns CDR1 SGHNT and CDR2 YYREEE (reference sequence). The CDR3 coding sequence is TGTGCCAGCAGCTTGGCGGGAATTCAAGAGACCCAGTACTTC. Its translation: CASSLAGIQETQYF.

The rearrangement joins TRBV11-3 to TRBJ2-1; TRBD2 agrees at 7 bases. The CDR3 contains 16 residues. The V gene's germline CDR1 is SGHNT and CDR2 YENEEA. Trimming at V came to 5 bases and at J to 8 bases, leaving 15 bases not matched to a gene. CDR3 sequence (DNA): TGTGCCAGCAGCAGAAAGGCGGGAGTGAATTACCATGAGCAGTTCTTC. This encodes CASSRKAGVNYHEQFF. Full variable domain (missing parts from reference TRBV11-3 and TRBJ2-1): EAGVVQSPRYKIIEKKQPVAFWCNPISGHNTLYWYLQNLGQGPELLIRYENEEAVDDSQLPKDRFSAERLKGVDSTLKIQPAELGDSAVYLCASSRKAGVNYHEQFFGPGTRLTVL.

The chain links TRBV2 to TRBJ2-7; possible D gene TRBD2, 6 bases. The CDR3 length is 14 residues. With 4 bases removed from V and 1 base from J, the gap between germline ends came to 11 bases. The germline CDR1 and CDR2 sequences are SNHLY and FYNNEI. CDR3 in amino acids: CASSVRDWSYEQYF. The DNA for the CDR3 is TGTGCCAGCAGTGTCCGGGACTGGTCCTACGAGCAGTACTTC.

V is TRBV18 and J is TRBJ2-7; TRBD2 agrees at 8 bases. The CDR3 is made up of 15 amino acids. Germline trimming cut 3 bases from V and 4 bases from J; bases unmatched to any gene: 8. Per germline, CDR1 KGHSH and CDR2 LQKENI. The CDR3, as DNA: TGTGCCAGCTCACCTGGACGGGAGGGAAGGTACGAGCAGTACTTC. As protein: CASSPGREGRYEQYF.

This chain links TRBV9 with TRBJ2-1; 14 bases match TRBD2. Germline trimming cut 3 bases from V and 10 bases from J; bases unmatched to any gene: 6. Germline-derived CDR1 and CDR2 are SGDLS and YYNGEE. CDR3 length: 15 residues. The CDR3 here is CASSGMGLAGEEQFF. The CDR3 bases are TGTGCCAGCAGCGGTATGGGACTAGCGGGAGAGGAGCAGTTCTTC.

The rearrangement links TRBV10-3 to TRBJ1-4; D call uncertain. The CDR3 is 12 residues long. V lost 2 bases and J 7 bases, leaving 5 bases between the germline ends. The germline CDR1 and CDR2 sequences are ENHRY and SYGVKD. CDR3 in DNA: TGTGCCATCAGTGAGGGGAGTGAAAAACTGTTTTTT. This codes for CAISEGSEKLFF.